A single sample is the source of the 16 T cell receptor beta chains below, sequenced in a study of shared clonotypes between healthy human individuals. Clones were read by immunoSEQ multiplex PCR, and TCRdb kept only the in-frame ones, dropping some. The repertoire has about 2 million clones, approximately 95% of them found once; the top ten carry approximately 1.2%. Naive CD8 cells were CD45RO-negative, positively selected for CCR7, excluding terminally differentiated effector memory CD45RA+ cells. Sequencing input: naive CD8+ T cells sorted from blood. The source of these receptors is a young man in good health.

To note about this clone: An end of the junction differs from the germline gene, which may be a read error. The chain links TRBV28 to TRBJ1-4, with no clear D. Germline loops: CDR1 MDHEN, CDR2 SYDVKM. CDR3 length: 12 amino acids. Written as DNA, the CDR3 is TGTGCCAGCAGTTTCTCCCCCTCTTCCCCGACTTTT. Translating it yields CASSFSPSSPTF. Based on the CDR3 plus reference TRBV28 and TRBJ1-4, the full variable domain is DVKVTQSSRYLVKRTGEKVFLECVQDMDHENMFWYRQDPGLGLRLIYFSYDVKMKEKGDIPEGYSVSREKKERFSLILESASTNQTSMYLCASSFSPSSPTFGSGTQLSVL.

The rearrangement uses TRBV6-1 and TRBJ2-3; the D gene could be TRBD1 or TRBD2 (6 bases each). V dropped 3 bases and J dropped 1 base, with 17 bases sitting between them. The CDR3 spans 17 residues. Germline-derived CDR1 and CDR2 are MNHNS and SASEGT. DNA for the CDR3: TGTGCCAGCAGTGACCGGGACACGGGAGAGGGCACAGATACGCAGTATTTT. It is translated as CASSDRDTGEGTDTQYF.

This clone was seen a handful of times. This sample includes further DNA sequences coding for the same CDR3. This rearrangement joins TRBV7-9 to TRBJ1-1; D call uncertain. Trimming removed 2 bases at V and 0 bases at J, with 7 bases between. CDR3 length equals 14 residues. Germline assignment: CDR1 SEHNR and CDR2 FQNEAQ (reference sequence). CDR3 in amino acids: CASSLLTVNTEAFF. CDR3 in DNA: TGTGCCAGCAGCTTACTTACGGTGAACACTGAAGCTTTCTTT.

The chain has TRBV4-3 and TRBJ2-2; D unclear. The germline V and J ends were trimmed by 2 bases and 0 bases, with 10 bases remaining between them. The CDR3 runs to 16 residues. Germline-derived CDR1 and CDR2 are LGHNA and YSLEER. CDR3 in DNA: TGCGCCAGCAGCCAATTCCCGGCGGCGAACACCGGGGAGCTGTTTTTT. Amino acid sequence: CASSQFPAANTGELFF.

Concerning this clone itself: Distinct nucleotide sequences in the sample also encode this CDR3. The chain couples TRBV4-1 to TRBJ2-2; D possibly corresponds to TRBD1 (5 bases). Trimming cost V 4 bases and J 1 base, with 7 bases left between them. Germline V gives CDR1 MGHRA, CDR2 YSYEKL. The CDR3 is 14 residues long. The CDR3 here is CASSRQGNTGELFF. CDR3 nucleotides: TGCGCCAGCAGCCGCCAGGGGAACACCGGGGAGCTGTTTTTT.

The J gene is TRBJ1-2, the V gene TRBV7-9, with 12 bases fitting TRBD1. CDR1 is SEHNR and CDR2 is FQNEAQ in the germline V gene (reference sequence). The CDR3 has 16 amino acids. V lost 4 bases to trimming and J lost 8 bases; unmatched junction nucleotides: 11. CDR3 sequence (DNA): TGTGCCAGCAGCTCCTCGACCGGGACAGGGGGCGGGGGCTACACCTTC. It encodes CASSSSTGTGGGGYTF.

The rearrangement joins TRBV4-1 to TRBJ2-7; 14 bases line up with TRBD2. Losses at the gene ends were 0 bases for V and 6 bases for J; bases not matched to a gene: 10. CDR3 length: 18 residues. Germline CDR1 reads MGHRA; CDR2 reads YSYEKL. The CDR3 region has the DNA TGCGCCAGCAGCCAAGACCCCGGACTAGCGGGGGGCCTAGGCGAGCAGTACTTC. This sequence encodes CASSQDPGLAGGLGEQYF.

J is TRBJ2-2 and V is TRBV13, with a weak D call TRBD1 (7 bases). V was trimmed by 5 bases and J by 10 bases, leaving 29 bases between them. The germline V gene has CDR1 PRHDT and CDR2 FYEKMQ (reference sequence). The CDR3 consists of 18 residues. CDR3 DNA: TGTGCCAGCAGCCCCGGGACTGCAGGGGGGTCACCGGAAATGGAGCTGTTTTTT. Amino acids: CASSPGTAGGSPEMELFF.

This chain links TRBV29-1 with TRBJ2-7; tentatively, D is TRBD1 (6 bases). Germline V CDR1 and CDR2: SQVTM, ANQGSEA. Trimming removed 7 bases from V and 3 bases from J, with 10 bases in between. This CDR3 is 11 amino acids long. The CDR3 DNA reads TGCAGCGCCGGACAGAACTACGAGCAGTACTTC. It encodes CSAGQNYEQYF.

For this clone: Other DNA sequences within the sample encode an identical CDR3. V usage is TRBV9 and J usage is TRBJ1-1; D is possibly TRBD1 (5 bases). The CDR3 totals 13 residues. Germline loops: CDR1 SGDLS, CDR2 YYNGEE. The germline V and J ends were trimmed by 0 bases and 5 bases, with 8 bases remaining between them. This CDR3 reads CASSVEGRTEAFF. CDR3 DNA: TGTGCCAGCAGCGTAGAGGGGCGTACTGAAGCTTTCTTT. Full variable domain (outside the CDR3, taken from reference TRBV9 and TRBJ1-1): DSGVTQTPKHLITATGQRVTLRCSPRSGDLSVYWYQQSLDQGLQFLIQYYNGEERAKGNILERFSAQQFPDLHSELNLSSLELGDSALYFCASSVEGRTEAFFGQGTRLTVV.

DNA of the CDR3: TGTGCCAGCAGCCTCGAGCGGGAGAGGGAGACCCAGTACTTC. Translating it yields CASSLERERETQYF. The chain couples TRBV7-8 to TRBJ2-5; 8 nucleotides line up with TRBD2. Germline V CDR1 and CDR2: SGHVS, FQNEAQ. The CDR3 has 14 residues. The V segment lost 5 bases and the J segment 5 bases; nucleotides outside the gene matches: 7.

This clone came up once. CDR3: CASSQEDRDPYNEQFF. The CDR3, as DNA: TGTGCCAGCAGCCAAGAGGACAGGGACCCCTACAATGAGCAGTTCTTC. The genes are TRBV4-2 and TRBJ2-1; 8 bases are shared with TRBD1. Germline V gives CDR1 LGHNA, CDR2 YNFKEQ. The CDR3 spans 16 residues. V lost 0 bases to trimming and J lost 2 bases; unmatched junction nucleotides: 3.

The CDR3 coding sequence is TGTGCCAGCAGCTCCCTACTAGCGGGAGGTGGCGAGCAGTACTTC. This sequence encodes CASSSLLAGGGEQYF. The chain links TRBV5-5 to TRBJ2-7; TRBD2 matches at 12 bases. This CDR3 spans 15 amino acids. The germline gives CDR1 SGHKS, CDR2 YYEKEE (reference sequence). V lost 3 bases, J lost 6 bases, and 7 bases stayed unmatched.

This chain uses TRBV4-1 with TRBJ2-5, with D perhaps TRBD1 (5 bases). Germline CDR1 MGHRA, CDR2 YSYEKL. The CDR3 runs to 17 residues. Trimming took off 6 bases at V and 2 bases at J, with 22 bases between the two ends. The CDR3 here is CASRANSGPYLQETQYF. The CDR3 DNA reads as TGCGCCAGCAGAGCTAACTCAGGGCCCTACCTTCAAGAGACCCAGTACTTC.

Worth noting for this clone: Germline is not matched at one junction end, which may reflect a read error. The CDR3 nucleotides are TGTGCCAGCACCTTAATCGGACTAGCGGGAGGAAATGAGCAGTTCTTC. Translating gives CASTLIGLAGGNEQFF. The rearrangement uses TRBV7-6 and TRBJ2-1; 14 bases map to TRBD2. The CDR3 sequence is 16 residues long. The germline CDR1 and CDR2 sequences are SGHVS and FNYEAQ. Full variable domain (outside the CDR3, taken from reference TRBV7-6 and TRBJ2-1): GAGVSQSPRYKVTKRGQDVALRCDPISGHVSLYWYRQALGQGPEFLTYFNYEAQQDKSGLPNDRFSAERPEGSISTLTIQRTEQRDSAMYRCASTLIGLAGGNEQFFGPGTRLTVL.

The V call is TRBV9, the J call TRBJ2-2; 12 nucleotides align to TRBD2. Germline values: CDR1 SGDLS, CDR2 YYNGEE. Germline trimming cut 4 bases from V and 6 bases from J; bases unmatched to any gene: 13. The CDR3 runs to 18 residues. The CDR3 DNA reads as TGTGCCAGCAGCACCCCCAAGCTAGCGGGAGGGCTCCCCGGGGAGCTGTTTTTT. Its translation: CASSTPKLAGGLPGELFF.